This TCR beta chain was captured in a study of cytomegalovirus exposure and HLA in healthy donors (dated by TCRdb to 2017 to 2019). About the study as a whole: In an earlier analysis of 450 to 750 of the donors, approximately 260 Gb of sequence data and 120 million or so unique TCR beta sequences from approximately 180 million T cells were reported. Approximately 310 gigabases of sequencing data and around 85 million unique TCR sequences made up an early release that covered some 640 HLA-typed donors. The genetic ancestry cluster associated with self-reported Caucasian donors included about four fifths of the roughly 400 genotyped donors. The study aimed to test whether cataloging public T cell receptors could reveal signatures of past pathogen exposure. The study used immunosequencing to profile the T cell repertoires of 666 subjects and linked those repertoires to cytomegalovirus serostatus. Besides the first cohort of hundreds of subjects, a separate validation cohort made up of 120 different subjects was used. High-throughput TCR immunosequencing, statistical association of individual TCRs with disease status, and machine learning were combined to predict cytomegalovirus infection status. A later analysis re-examined previously published TCR beta repertoires from roughly 720 donors and added high-resolution HLA genotyping to investigate patterns of TCR occurrence. In the later analysis, no new phenotypic data were used to find candidate immune exposures; instead, reliance was placed on TCR beta sequences and their occurrence across donors. An earlier analysis of some 500 of the donors applied high-throughput TCR beta sequencing to assess whether each TCR beta V gene segment acted as functional or pseudogenic. Donor age, sex, ethnicity and CMV serostatus were compiled alongside the repertoire data. A later genetic analysis took genome-wide SNP genotypes for 398 of the 666 donors and used that subset as a discovery cohort. All discovery cohort repertoires had been generated on a single sequencing platform. Both class I and class II loci were covered by HLA typing, at four-digit resolution. Typing coverage varied by locus: roughly 629-630 donors for A, B, C, DRB1 and DQB1; roughly 500 for DQA1; more than 600 for DPA1; approximately 470 for DPB1. Four to six DR-DQ haplotypes were handled as single units for association and clustering, since linkage in the cohort was strong. Across about 370 genotyped donors of the cohort, an average of about 220,000 unique TCR beta nucleotide sequences per donor were sequenced, and 15% to 20% of those sequences were non-productive. Study-wide conclusions, independent of this receptor: HLA typing was unavailable for some donors at each locus, so association tests used only the typed subset. In a later analysis, HLA-associated TCR beta chains showed more clonal expansion and lower generation probabilities than non-associated chains that were equally common. Some IMGT-functional V segments, including TRBV6-2 and TRBV6-3, could not be told apart with the 87-base-pair reads, so those segments were excluded. Correlated functional status among segregating V segments might be attributable to linkage disequilibrium, but an unknown experimental factor could not be ruled out. Because counts were too low, roughly 18 rarely observed V segments, including chromosome 9 orphons, were left out of the earlier analysis of 500 to 650 of the donors. While some public TCRs were present in many individuals, most TCR sequences turned up only very rarely across donors. A further reported finding was that TCR beta sequences accurately predicted the HLA-A and HLA-B alleles for most subjects in the first cohort. The study gave a list of under 200 TCR beta chains associated with cytomegalovirus. Sequencing depth was assumed to be roughly uniform across donors in the presence/absence analyses, though that assumption may not hold. It was suggested by the authors that the approach could potentially be generalized to other disease states and immunological phenotypes. In this cohort, only TCR beta chains were sequenced, and detectable features were limited by the absence of alpha or paired-chain data. Cytomegalovirus status was reported to be diagnosed by the classifier with high specificity and sensitivity in both the original and validation cohorts. When HLA alleles, especially DR and DQ, strongly co-occurred, attributing TCR associations to individual alleles was difficult. A cluster of highly shared sequence variants was judged likely to be a technical artifact of the sequencing pipeline. At a false discovery rate of 0.05, a later analysis linked 16,000 or so TCR beta sequences to specific HLA alleles. According to a later analysis, most CMV-associated TCR beta chains appeared to be HLA-restricted, and the HLA associations seemed to be driven largely by CMV exposure. The only immune exposure information available for the cohort was CMV serostatus. Broadly in line with IMGT annotations, most TCR beta V segments showed up in productive rearrangements about 90% or about 30% of the time in an earlier analysis of several hundred of the donors. Several of the top co-occurrence clusters appeared to be linked to parvovirus B19, influenza, CMV and Epstein-Barr virus, according to a later analysis. According to a later analysis, TCR association rates differed among HLA loci, with DRB1 alleles showing the most associated TCRs and HLA-C alleles showing the fewest. Three of the identified cytomegalovirus-associated TCR beta chains were confirmed in vitro to be specific for cytomegalovirus antigens. According to a later genetic analysis, donors in an Asian-associated ancestry cluster had fewer N-insertions in productive TCRs than the approximately 650-donor mean. An association between a missense DCLRE1C variant and V-gene and J-gene trimming of TCR beta chains was found in a later genetic analysis and replicated in an independent cohort.

The junction carries 17 bases between V and J, which are trimmed by 6 bases and 0 bases respectively. The CDR3 goes from the cysteine to the phenylalanine over 15 residues. This entry keeps only the CDR3 DNA: 45 bases, framed from base 1. From a lookup of the germline V gene, CDR1 and CDR2 are SQVTM and ANQGSEA. Preparation of the library involved the immunoSEQ multiplex PCR assay. A mixture of 60 forward primers for TCR Vbeta segments and 13 reverse primers for TCR Jbeta segments was used in the multiplex PCR. The CDR3 region of rearranged TCR beta genes was amplified from genomic DNA with a multiplex PCR assay. Amplified TCR beta libraries were sequenced as 87-base-pair reads on the Illumina HiSeq System. The published analysis was carried out like this. Across the 500 to 700 repertoires, a later analysis counted 60 million to 90 million unique TCR beta chains, approximately 12 million of which were shared by at least two donors. Raw reads were error-corrected and collapsed into unique sequences with a nearest-neighbor algorithm that merged closely related sequences to remove PCR and sequencing errors. V, D and J gene segments were assigned by aligning CDR3 sequences to IMGT reference sequences. For a sequence to be retained, a match of at least six nucleotides to both a V gene segment and a J gene segment was required. Rearrangements were classified as productive when the CDR3 lacked stop codons and remained in frame with V and J, and all other rearrangements were classified as non-productive. CDR3 was defined by IMGT convention, running from the second conserved V-encoded cysteine to the conserved J-encoded phenylalanine. In an earlier analysis of more than 550 of the donors, sequences lacking an unambiguous match to a single V gene segment were excluded. In an earlier analysis of around 590 of the donors, a V segment was called functional when productive rearrangements were above 56.7%, and segregating when the standard deviation between donors exceeded 5%. A statistical classification framework was built for diagnosing cytomegalovirus status from the catalog of TCR beta chain sequences. A later analysis assigned V and J genes by comparing TCR nucleotide sequences with IMGT/GENE-DB human TR gene sequences. Using the TCRdist pipeline, a later analysis assigned CDR3 sequences along with most-parsimonious VDJ recombination scenarios. In a later analysis, each TCR beta chain was defined by its CDR3 amino acid sequence together with its V-gene family, and reads without a unique V-gene family were excluded. In a later analysis, around 600 highly shared, low-generation-probability nucleotide sequences were removed to address suspected cross-contamination and a sequencing artifact. In a later analysis, a clonal expansion index for each public chain was calculated from normalized within-repertoire ranks of inferred template counts. In a later analysis, generation probabilities were computed with a VDJ recombination model fitted to out-of-frame rearrangements, and the resulting probabilities were checked against IGoR. Hypergeometric tests were used in a later analysis to score TCR-TCR, TCR-HLA and TCR-CMV co-occurrence, with a repertoire-size bias correction applied to the TCR pairs. To estimate false discovery rates, a later analysis permuted the HLA or CMV assignments 20 times. In a later analysis, co-occurring TCRs were grouped using DBSCAN, and TCRdist sequence similarity was added for clustering within HLA-allele-positive subsets. Repertoires with fewer than 30,000 or more than 120,000 public chains were left out of co-occurrence clustering, as were roughly five repertoires with anomalous nucleotide sharing. Drawn from immuneACCESS, this table holds only the in-frame rearrangements with V and J called that TCRdb kept. Clones are partly lost; checked studies trace under half to an unresolved V gene and leave the rest unexplained. V and J calls and clone size are given by that table; D and trimming were obtained from the DNA. This sample is represented by about 85,000 clones; over 70% of them were singletons. About 30% of the sample comes from the top ten.

In total, 600 or so healthy bone marrow donors made up the cohort. At the time of sampling, all cohort members were nominally healthy, though unrecorded immune exposures were likely present. The donor tested CMV seropositive and was one of the 289 seropositive cohort members. Every donor gave a peripheral blood sample, and the peripheral blood mononuclear cells from that sample were used for TCR beta sequencing. Genomic DNA was extracted from the blood cell samples with the Qiagen DNeasy Blood Extraction Kit. To note about this clone: The clone's antigen remains unknown. No quality values exist for individual bases; no much larger clone is one base distant.

The sequence joins TRBV29-1 to TRBJ1-1; the D gene is not confidently resolved. This receptor was taken from a man over 45 in good health and CMV-seropositive. The sequenced material came from PBMCs. CDR3 reads: CSVETYLSLNTEAFF. The DNA reads as follows: TGCAGCGTCGAAACATACCTCTCCTTGAACACTGAAGCTTTCTTT.